The 31 T cell receptor beta chains reported below all come from one sample, sequenced in a study of CD8 T cells in ankylosing spondylitis. Overall study findings and caveats: A TCR beta motif of fewer than 10 highly homologous variants seemed to mark ankylosing spondylitis blood.

Antigens of these TCRs are unknown. MiXCR, applied by TCRdb to the 5' RACE reads, yields one record per CDR3 protein. The profile covers a few hundred thousand distinct CDR3 sequences, with around 20% appearing a single time and roughly a sixth taken by the ten largest. The specimen was blood, either unsorted or a sorted T cell fraction (not recorded which). The receptor source for this set is a male donor with ankylosing spondylitis.

With regard to this clonotype: The limits of the CDR3 on the DNA are not certain, so only TCRdb's listed CDR3 is given. V usage is TRBV7-2 and J usage is TRBJ2-3; TRBD1 is taken as the D call from the table, unchecked against the DNA. Germline CDR1 reads SGHTA; CDR2 reads FQGNSA. The CDR3 comprises 16 residues, both ends counted. The CDR3 region is CASSFGPGEGADTQYF.

The J gene is TRBJ1-1, the V gene TRBV7-9, with TRBD1 matching over 7 bases. Germline assignment: CDR1 SEHNR and CDR2 FQNEAQ (reference sequence). This CDR3 contains 15 residues. V lost 5 bases and J lost 4; bases outside the gene matches: 10. The CDR3 DNA reads TGTGCCAGCAGCGCCCGAGGGGGCAGGCGCACTGAAGCTTTCTTT. Its protein is CASSARGGRRTEAFF.

This clonotype appeared a single time. The chain has TRBV5-1 and TRBJ2-7, with TRBD1 matching 8 bases. Germline V gene lookup returns CDR1 SGHRS and CDR2 YFSETQ. J gave up 6 bases and V 0 bases, and 2 bases lay outside the gene matches. The length of the CDR3 is 13 residues. CDR3 region: CASSLGTGIEQYF. The CDR3 DNA follows: TGCGCCAGCAGCTTGGGGACAGGGATCGAGCAGTACTTC.

A few counts support this clonotype. V is TRBV12-3 or TRBV12-4 and J is TRBJ2-7; the match to TRBD2 covers 7 bases. V was pared by 1 base and J by 2 bases, with 5 bases of the junction left unmatched. This CDR3 comprises 15 residues. The CDR3 loop reads CASSLVPAGAYEQYF. The CDR3 DNA is TGTGCCAGCAGTTTAGTCCCGGCGGGAGCCTACGAGCAGTACTTC.

This clonotype was detected a few times. The chain links TRBV24-1 to TRBJ2-3, with D possibly being TRBD2 (6 bases). Germline loops: CDR1 KGHDR, CDR2 SFDVKD. Deletions cut 11 bases from V and 3 bases from J, with 14 bases between. CDR3 length: 13 amino acids. The CDR3 sequence is CAIRERVTDTQYF. DNA of the CDR3: TGTGCCATTCGGGAGCGGGTTACAGATACGCAGTATTTT.

This clonotype has a count of ten or more. The chain combines TRBV29-1 with TRBJ2-1; TRBD1 is a possible D gene (6 bases). CDR3 length: 13 residues. The V gene lost 6 bases and the J gene lost 2 bases, with 11 bases spanning the gap. Germline V gene data show CDR1 as SQVTM and CDR2 as ANQGSEA. The CDR3 sequence: CSVGAITYNEQFF. The CDR3 region has the DNA TGCAGCGTGGGGGCCATAACCTACAATGAGCAGTTCTTC.

The chain combines TRBV4-1 with TRBJ2-7; TRBD2 agrees at 10 bases. CDR1 is MGHRA and CDR2 is YSYEKL in the germline V gene. CDR3 length equals 18 residues. Trimming cost V 0 bases and J 0 bases; bases outside gene matches: 8. CDR3 sequence reads: CASSQEESGRAISYEQYF. CDR3 sequence (DNA): TGCGCCAGCAGCCAAGAAGAAAGCGGGAGGGCCATCTCCTACGAGCAGTACTTC.

The V call is TRBV27, the J call TRBJ2-1; D may be TRBD1 (6 bases). The V gene's germline CDR1 is MNHEY and CDR2 SMNVEV (reference sequence). This CDR3 contains 14 residues. The V end was cut by 5 bases, the J end by 8 bases, with 16 bases between. CDR3 residues: CASSPVTGRYEQFF. The CDR3 DNA is TGTGCCAGCAGTCCAGTAACAGGGCGGTATGAGCAGTTCTTC.

This clonotype was counted only a few times. J is TRBJ2-1 and V is TRBV5-1, with 9 nucleotides matching TRBD2. V shed 6 bases and J 10 bases; nucleotides not matched to a gene: 14. Germline assignment: CDR1 SGHRS and CDR2 YFSETQ. This CDR3 is 15 amino acids long. CDR3 sequence reads: CASNPVVAGAWEQFF. The CDR3 DNA reads as TGCGCCAGCAACCCTGTGGTAGCGGGAGCCTGGGAGCAGTTCTTC. Complete variable domain (other parts from reference TRBV5-1 and TRBJ2-1): KAGVTQTPRYLIKTRGQQVTLSCSPISGHRSVSWYQQTPGQGLQFLFEYFSETQRNKGNFPGRFSGRQFSNSRSEMNVSTLELGDSALYLCASNPVVAGAWEQFFGPGTRLTVL.

The sample holds a few counts of this clonotype. The CDR3, as DNA: TGTGCCAGCAGCCAATCCCCGCTGCATAATGAGCAGTTCTTC. This gives the protein CASSQSPLHNEQFF. V is TRBV3-1 and J is TRBJ2-1; D call uncertain. Trimming left V 2 bases short and J 7 bases short, with 12 bases between. The germline CDR1 and CDR2 sequences are LGHDT and YNNKEL (reference sequence). The CDR3 loop spans 14 amino acids.

The genes are TRBV6-1 and TRBJ2-4, with D perhaps matching TRBD1 (6 bases). Trimming cost V 5 bases and J 6 bases, with 11 bases left between them. The length of the CDR3 is 13 residues. The V gene's germline CDR1 is MNHNS and CDR2 SASEGT. The DNA of the CDR3 is TGTGCCAGCAGTACAGGGTGGGGAAACATTCAGTACTTC. As protein: CASSTGWGNIQYF.

This clonotype showed up just a few times. This chain joins TRBV20-1 and TRBJ2-1, with 8 bases lining up with TRBD2. The V and J ends lost 4 bases and 2 bases, in that order; junction bases with no gene match: 4. The CDR3 runs 14 residues. CDR1 is DFQATT and CDR2 is SNEGSKA in the germline V gene (reference sequence). The chain's CDR3 is CSATAGRAYNEQFF. The CDR3 region has the DNA TGCAGTGCTACGGCCGGGAGGGCCTACAATGAGCAGTTCTTC.

The genes are TRBV2 and TRBJ2-3, with TRBD2 identical over 9 bases. The CDR3 length is 14 residues. Germline V lookup: CDR1 SNHLY, CDR2 FYNNEI. The V and J ends lost 4 bases and 5 bases, in that order; junction bases with no gene match: 4. The CDR3 reads CASSVSSGIDTQYF. The CDR3 nucleotides are TGTGCCAGCAGTGTCTCTAGCGGGATAGATACGCAGTATTTT.

This clonotype has ten or more counts. The chain is built from TRBV5-1 and TRBJ2-2, with 7 positions matching TRBD2. The V gene's germline CDR1 is SGHRS and CDR2 YFSETQ. The CDR3 is made up of 16 amino acids. Losses at the gene ends were 0 bases for V and 7 bases for J; bases not matched to a gene: 9. The CDR3 region has the DNA TGCGCCAGCAGCTTGGAGGCCGGGAGGAGCCACGGGGAGCTGTTTTTT. As protein: CASSLEAGRSHGELFF.

This clonotype was observed many times. The V call is TRBV7-2, the J call TRBJ1-2, with D perhaps TRBD1 (5 bases). The V gene's germline CDR1 is SGHTA and CDR2 FQGNSA. This CDR3 region has 15 residues. Trimming shortened V by 5 bases and J by 4 bases, and 17 bases separated the two germline ends. The CDR3 protein is CASSIDGGSPYGYTF. In DNA form, the CDR3 reads TGTGCCAGCAGCATCGATGGGGGGAGCCCCTATGGCTACACCTTC.

The table lists this clonotype with a few counts. The rearrangement joins TRBV12-3 or TRBV12-4 to TRBJ2-7, with a tentative D call TRBD1 (6 bases). The CDR3 contains 14 residues. The germline V and J ends were trimmed by 7 bases and 0 bases, with 13 bases remaining between them. The chain's CDR3 is CASNFRGSSYEQYF. The CDR3 DNA reads as TGTGCCAGCAACTTCAGGGGTAGCTCCTACGAGCAGTACTTC.

The rearrangement links TRBV5-1 to TRBJ2-5; TRBD2 matches 9 bases. With 3 bases clipped from V and 4 bases from J, the junction kept 4 bases outside the gene matches. Germline assignment: CDR1 SGHRS and CDR2 YFSETQ. The CDR3 runs to 14 residues. CDR3 in DNA: TGCGCCAGCAGCTGGACTAGCGCCTTAGAGACCCAGTACTTC. It is translated as CASSWTSALETQYF. Full variable domain (remainder filled in from reference TRBV5-1 and TRBJ2-5): KAGVTQTPRYLIKTRGQQVTLSCSPISGHRSVSWYQQTPGQGLQFLFEYFSETQRNKGNFPGRFSGRQFSNSRSEMNVSTLELGDSALYLCASSWTSALETQYFGPGTRLLVL.

The table lists this clonotype with many counts. The CDR3 DNA follows: TGCGCCAGCAGCTTGAGTCCAGGGCGTACCTACAATGAGCAGTTCTTC. It translates to CASSLSPGRTYNEQFF. The chain is built from TRBV5-1 and TRBJ2-1; weak D call: TRBD1 (5 bases). The CDR3 contains 16 residues. Germline CDR1 SGHRS, CDR2 YFSETQ. V lost 1 base to trimming and J lost 2 bases, with 13 bases between them.

The chain has TRBV7-2 and TRBJ1-2, with D unresolved. V was pared by 6 bases and J by 0 bases, with 14 bases between. The CDR3 totals 15 residues. The germline gives CDR1 SGHTA, CDR2 FQGNSA. The CDR3 DNA sequence: TGTGCCAGCAGTCAGGACGTCGCCGCTAACTATGGCTACACCTTC. This codes for CASSQDVAANYGYTF.

The rearrangement uses TRBV12-3 or TRBV12-4 and TRBJ1-1; D remains ambiguous. V was shortened by 2 bases and J by 5 bases, with 12 bases between the two germline ends. This CDR3 spans 14 amino acids. This chain's CDR3 is CASSLMSGNTEAFF. In DNA, the CDR3 is TGTGCCAGCAGTTTAATGAGTGGGAATACTGAAGCTTTCTTT.

The chain employs TRBV5-1 and TRBJ2-5; TRBD2 matches 7 bases. CDR3 size: 17 residues. Germline V gene sequence: CDR1 SGHRS, CDR2 YFSETQ. Trimming at V came to 5 bases and at J to 5 bases, leaving 18 bases not matched to a gene. The CDR3 region is CASRWDGGGRGMETQYF. CDR3 DNA sequence: TGCGCCAGCAGATGGGATGGTGGCGGGAGAGGTATGGAGACCCAGTACTTC.

This clonotype showed up just a few times. The genes are TRBV20-1 and TRBJ2-1; D is unresolved. CDR3 size: 11 residues. CDR1 is DFQATT and CDR2 is SNEGSKA in the germline V gene (reference sequence). V was cut by 7 bases and J by 5 bases, with 9 bases left in between. For the CDR3, the DNA is TGCAGTGTTGACAAAAACAATGAGCAGTTCTTC. Translation: CSVDKNNEQFF.

This clonotype was detected a few times. The chain carries TRBV30 and TRBJ1-1, with D tentatively TRBD1 (6 bases). Germline V gene data show CDR1 as GTSNPN and CDR2 as SVGIG (reference sequence). This CDR3 has 16 amino acids. Deletions cut 0 bases from V and 10 bases from J, with 24 bases between. The DNA of the CDR3 is TGTGCCTGGAGTGTATCCCCCCAGGGGTTTGGATTAGGAGCTTTCTTT. It yields the protein CAWSVSPQGFGLGAFF.

The rearrangement links TRBV3-1 to TRBJ1-6; D unclear. CDR1 is LGHDT and CDR2 is YNNKEL in the germline V gene (reference sequence). The CDR3 consists of 15 residues. V was clipped by 4 bases and J by 13 bases, with 20 bases between them. The CDR3 spells CASSRSRQTNAPLHF. The CDR3, as DNA: TGTGCCAGCAGCCGAAGTCGGCAGACGAACGCTCCCCTCCACTTT.

The V and J genes are TRBV18 and TRBJ2-5; no reliable D call. This CDR3 has 13 amino acids. Germline V gene sequence: CDR1 KGHSH, CDR2 LQKENI. Deletions cut 2 bases from V and 5 bases from J, with 9 bases between. The CDR3 nucleotides are TGTGCCAGCTCACCAGCCCCGCTCGAGACCCAGTACTTC. Its translation is CASSPAPLETQYF.

The V call is TRBV12-3 or TRBV12-4, the J call TRBJ2-3; the match to TRBD2 covers 14 bases. This CDR3 has 16 amino acids. V lost 4 bases and J lost 6; bases outside the gene matches: 6. The CDR3 region has the DNA TGTGCCAGCAGTTCTCCGGGACTAGCGGGAGAGGATACGCAGTATTTT. As protein: CASSSPGLAGEDTQYF.

The chain has TRBV4-2 and TRBJ2-3, with TRBD2 matching over 10 bases. The CDR3 consists of 21 residues. After removal of 0 bases from V and 6 bases from J, the junction contained 21 bases not matched to a gene. Germline V gene lookup returns CDR1 LGHNA and CDR2 YNFKEQ. The CDR3, as DNA: TGTGCCAGCAGCCAAGAATTGGGGACTAGCGCCCCGAGAAGGAAATCGGATACGCAGTATTTT. Translating it yields CASSQELGTSAPRRKSDTQYF.

This clonotype was recorded once. This chain uses TRBV20-1 with TRBJ2-3; D is ambiguous. Per germline, CDR1 DFQATT and CDR2 SNEGSKA (reference sequence). V gave up 5 bases and J gave up 4 bases, with 13 bases separating them. This CDR3 spans 13 amino acids. The CDR3 here is CSAGKRRADTQYF. CDR3 DNA: TGCAGTGCTGGAAAACGGCGTGCAGATACGCAGTATTTT.

In its sample, this clonotype was seen many times. The chain is built from TRBV7-3 and TRBJ1-2; 7 nucleotides align to TRBD1. This CDR3 has 13 residues. Trimming removed 5 bases from V and 8 bases from J; junction bases left unmatched: 8. Germline V gene sequence: CDR1 SGHTA, CDR2 FQGTGA. The DNA of the CDR3 is TGTGCCAGCAGCGTATTCGAAGGGGGCGGCTACACCTTC. Amino acid sequence: CASSVFEGGGYTF.

V gene TRBV15 combines with J gene TRBJ2-1; 16 bases are shared with TRBD2. The CDR3 runs to 18 residues. V trimming: 0 bases; J trimming: 7 bases; junction bases outside the gene matches: 6. Germline-derived CDR1 and CDR2 are LNHNV and YYDKDF (reference sequence). CDR3 bases: TGTGCCACCAGCAGAGAGGGGACTAGCGGGAGGGTTTATAATGAGCAGTTCTTC. This codes for CATSREGTSGRVYNEQFF.

This clonotype turned up a few times. The J gene is TRBJ2-3, the V gene TRBV25-1; the D gene could be TRBD1 or TRBD2 (5 bases each). CDR1 is MGHDK, CDR2 SYGVNS, per germline. The ends were cut back, 3 bases at V and 1 base at J, with 14 bases in the middle. The CDR3 spans 16 residues. DNA for the CDR3: TGTGCCAGCAGTGACGAGGGCCTGGGGGGCACAGATACGCAGTATTTT. Protein: CASSDEGLGGTDTQYF.